This T cell receptor beta chain was captured in a study of blood T cell repertoires in COVID-19 (dated by TCRdb to the early 2020s). As for the study more broadly: Samples covering the acute and convalescent phases of COVID-19 were provided by collaborators in the United States, Italy and Spain. A de-identified subject ID, COVID-19 status, age in years and sex were almost always included in the sample metadata. The prospective study material was composed of cDNA or gDNA derived from T cells, B-cell-depleted T cells, or PBMCs. The repertoires were released in a freely available public database meant as a resource for research on the immune response to SARS-CoV-2. Where HLA class I and class II types were available, the types were taken from metadata supplied by the sample provider, not from assay-based typing. The dataset comprised deeply sampled blood TCRbeta repertoires from subjects exposed to, actively infected with, or recovered from COVID-19. The samples were drawn from two sources: the first 160 participants of the ongoing ImmuneRACE study, and 1,000 to 1,500 subjects contributed by 6 global collaborators. On the study overall, not on this receptor specifically: Clinical and demographic metadata were provided uncurated, with the amount varying by source and participant.

TCRbeta CDR3 regions were amplified from genomic DNA by means of the immunoSEQ Assay, a bias-controlled multiplex PCR. The authors' pipeline ran thus. Nucleated cell counts per sample were estimated from amplification of reference gene primers within the assay. To quantify the absolute abundance of each unique TCRbeta CDR3 rearrangement, sequence reads were collapsed and filtered. For each sample, productive Simpson clonality was calculated as the square root of Simpson's diversity index across productive rearrangements. Drawn from immuneACCESS, this table holds only the in-frame rearrangements with V and J called that TCRdb kept. Clones are partly lost; checked studies trace under half to an unresolved V gene and leave the rest unexplained. From that table come the V and J calls and clone size; the DNA was used to work out D and trimming. Within this sample are 30,000 to 35,000 clones, with 83% of them counted one time only. The ten largest clones add up to over 3.5% of the sample.

The germline V gene gives CDR1 as MNHNS and CDR2 as SASEGT. Trimming takes 1 base from V and 4 bases from J, and the germline ends sit 13 bases apart. Measured from the cysteine to the phenylalanine, the CDR3 is 15 residues long. The sequence is cut down to CDR3 DNA, 45 bases in frame from base 1. Collaborating institutions collected whole blood in K2EDTA tubes following their own protocols. For TCRbeta analysis, collaborators shipped samples as frozen whole blood, isolated PBMCs, or DNA extracted from either of those sample types. About this clone itself: The antigen it binds to is not known. No much larger clone is present one base from it, and per-base qualities are unavailable.

The clonotype comes from a man aged 45-60 years with acute or convalescent COVID-19. Rearrangement joined TRBV6-1 to TRBJ1-1; perhaps TRBD1 is the D gene, with 5 bases matching. Sequenced input: peripheral blood. The bases read TGTGCCAGCAGTGAAGGCATAAGGGGATCCACTGAAGCTTTCTTT. Its protein is CASSEGIRGSTEAFF.